This TCR beta chain was recorded in a study of identical twins. Findings and limits, study-wide: Sequences that were beta out-of-frame showed weaker excess twin sharing. Models underpredicted monozygotic twin sharing of out-of-frame TCR alpha.

TCRdb redid the calling of the 5' RACE reads with MiXCR, one entry per CDR3 protein. The sample lists about 330,000 distinct CDR3 sequences, 9% to 15% occurring once. The donor group consisted entirely of healthy Caucasians. This clonotype has only a few counts. Antigen: not known. In addition, the sample was reused for a study of yellow fever vaccine responses in identical twins. That work states: Twins' vaccine T cell response reportedly seemed partly convergent, partly personalized.

The sample taken for sequencing was CD8+ T cells sorted from blood. This clonotype was obtained from a woman aged 18-35 years in good health.

DNA for the CDR3: TGTGCCAGCAGCCCGGGACAGCCCATTTTTCAGCCCCAGCATTTT. Residues: CASSPGQPIFQPQHF. The chain carries TRBV12-3 or TRBV12-4 and TRBJ1-5; TRBD1 aligns across 7 bases. V lost 6 bases and J lost 6; bases outside the gene matches: 11. This CDR3 is built from 15 residues.